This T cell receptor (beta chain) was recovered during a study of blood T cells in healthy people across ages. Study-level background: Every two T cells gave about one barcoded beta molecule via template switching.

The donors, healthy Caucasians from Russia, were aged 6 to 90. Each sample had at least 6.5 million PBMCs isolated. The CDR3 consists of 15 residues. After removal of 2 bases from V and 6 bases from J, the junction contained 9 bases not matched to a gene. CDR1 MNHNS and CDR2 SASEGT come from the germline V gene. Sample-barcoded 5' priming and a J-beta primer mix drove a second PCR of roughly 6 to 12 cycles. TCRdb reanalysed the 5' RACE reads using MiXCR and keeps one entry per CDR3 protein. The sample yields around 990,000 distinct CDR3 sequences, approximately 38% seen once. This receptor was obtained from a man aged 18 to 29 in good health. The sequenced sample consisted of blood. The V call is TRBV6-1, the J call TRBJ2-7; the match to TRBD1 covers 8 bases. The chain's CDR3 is CASSEYRDRLSEQYF. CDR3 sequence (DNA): TGTGCCAGCAGTGAATATAGGGACAGGTTAAGCGAGCAGTACTTC.